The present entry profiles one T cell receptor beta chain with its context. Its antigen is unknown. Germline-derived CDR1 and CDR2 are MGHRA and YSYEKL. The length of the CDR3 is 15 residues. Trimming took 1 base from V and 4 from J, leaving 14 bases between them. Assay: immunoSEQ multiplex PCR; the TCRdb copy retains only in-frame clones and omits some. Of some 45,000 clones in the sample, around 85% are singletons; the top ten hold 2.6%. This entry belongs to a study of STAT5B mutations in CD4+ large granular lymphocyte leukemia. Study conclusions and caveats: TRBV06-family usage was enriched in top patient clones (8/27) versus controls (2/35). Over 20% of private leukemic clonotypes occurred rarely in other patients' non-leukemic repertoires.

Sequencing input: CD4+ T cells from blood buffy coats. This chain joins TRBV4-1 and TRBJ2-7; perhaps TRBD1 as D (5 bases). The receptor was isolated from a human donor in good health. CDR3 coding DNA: TGCGCCAGCAGCCAAGTTCACCAGGGTAGTTACGAGCAGTACTTC. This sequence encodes CASSQVHQGSYEQYF.